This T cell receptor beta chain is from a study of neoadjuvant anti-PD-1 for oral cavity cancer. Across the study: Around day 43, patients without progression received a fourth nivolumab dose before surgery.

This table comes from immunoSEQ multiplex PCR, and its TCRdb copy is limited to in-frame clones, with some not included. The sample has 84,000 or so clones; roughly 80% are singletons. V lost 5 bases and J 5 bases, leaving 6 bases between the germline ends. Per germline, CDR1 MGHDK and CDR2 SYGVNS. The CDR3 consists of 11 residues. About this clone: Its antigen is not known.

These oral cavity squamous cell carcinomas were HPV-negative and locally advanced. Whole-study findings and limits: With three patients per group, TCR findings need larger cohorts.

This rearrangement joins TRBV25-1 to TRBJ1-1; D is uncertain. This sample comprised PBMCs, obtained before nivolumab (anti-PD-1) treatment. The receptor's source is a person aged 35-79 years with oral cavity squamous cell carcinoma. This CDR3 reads CASSRRTEAFF. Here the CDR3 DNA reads TGTGCCAGCAGTAGAAGGACTGAAGCTTTCTTT. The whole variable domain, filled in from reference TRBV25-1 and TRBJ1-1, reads EADIYQTPRYLVIGTGKKITLECSQTMGHDKMYWYQQDPGMELHLIHYSYGVNSTEKGDLSSESTVSRIRTEHFPLTLESARPSHTSQYLCASSRRTEAFFGQGTRLTVV.